This TCR beta chain appears in the sequencing data of a study of T-cell reconstitution after alpha-beta-depleted transplantation in children. Study-level findings and limits: In some patients, recipient T cells and intrathymic progenitors surviving conditioning explained high day-60 diversity.

With regard to this clonotype: Its antigen remains unknown.

A library of TCRbeta sequences, prepared with unique molecular identifiers, was generated. TCRdb re-analysed the PCR reads in MiXCR, keeping a single row per CDR3 protein. The profile shows around 420,000 distinct CDR3 sequences, about a sixth of them singletons. Germline CDR1 reads SGHTA; CDR2 reads FQGNSA. The CDR3 sequence is 15 residues long. J was trimmed by 8 bases and V by 4 bases; bases with no gene match: 11. The genes are TRBV7-2 and TRBJ2-1; TRBD1 matches at 7 bases. This TCR was sampled from a boy under two years old who had a stem cell transplant for Wiskott-Aldrich syndrome, so the T cells may come from the graft donor. Material: PBMCs, mostly from graft donor cells, obtained 360 days after TCRalphabeta/CD19-depleted stem cell transplant. CDR3 bases: TGTGCCAGCAGCTCGACAGGGTCAACTAGGGATGAGCAGTTCTTC. Its translation: CASSSTGSTRDEQFF.